One T cell receptor beta chain is described in this entry. The antigen is undetermined. The entry originates in a study of long-term antiretroviral therapy in people with HIV. Study conclusions and caveats: Relative to control repertoires, HIV repertoires exhibited narrower CDR3 length ranges. All blood samples came from the years 2004 to 2017, possibly under older ART regimens.

Germline CDR1 reads MNHEY; CDR2 reads SVGAGI. V was trimmed by 6 bases and J by 0 bases, leaving 12 bases between them. The CDR3 consists of 15 residues. The libraries were made with immunoSEQ v3.0 at survey level. Measured with immunoSEQ multiplex PCR; TCRdb has only the in-frame clones, and not every one. This sample yields about 20,000 clones, of which approximately 81% are seen a single time; roughly 10% belongs to the top ten. The sequencing used unsorted PBMCs, collected about 2.5 years after starting antiretroviral therapy. The sequence came from a man in his forties with HIV. The V gene is TRBV6-5, the J gene TRBJ1-3, with D hard to call. The CDR3 sequence: CASSSGLNSGNTIYF. The CDR3 region has the DNA TGTGCCAGCAGCTCCGGGTTAAACTCTGGAAACACCATATATTTT.